A selection of T cell receptor beta chains follows, all from one sample in a study of blood T cells in healthy people across ages. TCRdb reprocessed the 5' RACE reads with MiXCR, giving one entry per CDR3 protein. The sample comprises some 710,000 distinct CDR3 sequences, about 46% of which are singletons, and 15% to 20% rests with the top ten. The sequenced sample was blood. These receptors were taken from a man at least 80 years old in good health. Each CDR3 is given with its conserved first and last residue. A D gene is named only where the DNA matches it firmly. Clone sizes are given selectively: once, few, many, or a class where the clone is expanded.

abundance,len,j_gene,d_gene,v_gene,CDR3aa,CDR3nt
.,12,TRBJ2-7,.,TRBV28,CVSRELSYEQYF,TGTGTCAGCCGGGAGCTCTCCTACGAGCAGTACTTC
once,17,TRBJ2-7,TRBD2,TRBV7-2,CASSLRGTSGRGNEQYF,TGTGCCAGCAGCTTAAGGGGGACTAGCGGGAGGGGTAATGAGCAGTACTTC
.,17,TRBJ2-2,TRBD1,TRBV24-1,CATSVNRGTLDTGELFF,TGTGCCACCAGTGTCAACAGGGGGACCCTCGACACCGGGGAGCTGTTTTTT
.,15,TRBJ1-6,.,TRBV7-9,CASSPGSSYNSPLHF,TGTGCCAGCAGCCCCGGAAGCTCCTATAATTCACCCCTCCACTTT
.,14,TRBJ2-1,TRBD2,TRBV29-1,CSPRLARGYNEQFF,TGCAGCCCCAGACTAGCGAGGGGATACAATGAGCAGTTCTTC
.,13,TRBJ2-3,.,TRBV20-1,CSAPQGPPDTQYF,TGCAGTGCCCCACAGGGACCCCCAGATACGCAGTATTTT
.,11,TRBJ1-1,.,TRBV7-2,CASSRSTEAFF,TGTGCCAGCTCTCGGTCCACTGAAGCTTTCTTT
few,14,TRBJ1-2,.,TRBV20-1,CSARDHGTEGGYTF,TGCAGTGCTAGAGATCACGGGACGGAGGGGGGCTACACCTTC
.,14,TRBJ2-7,TRBD1,TRBV28,CASSARTGIYEQYF,TGTGCCAGCAGCGCCCGGACAGGGATCTACGAGCAGTACTTC
.,17,TRBJ2-2,.,TRBV21-1,CASSNRTSGENTGELFF,TGTGCCAGCAGCAATAGGACTAGCGGGGAAAACACCGGGGAGCTGTTTTTT
many,14,TRBJ2-1,.,TRBV2,CASKSGISYNEQFF,TGTGCCAGCAAATCTGGAATCTCCTACAATGAGCAGTTCTTC
.,14,TRBJ1-5,.,TRBV6-1,CASSELGGGQPQHF,TGTGCCAGCAGTGAACTAGGTGGCGGCCAGCCCCAGCATTTT
few,14,TRBJ1-1,.,TRBV5-1,CASSLVSTNTEAFF,TGCGCCAGCAGCTTGGTTAGTACGAACACTGAAGCTTTCTTT
many,13,TRBJ2-5,.,TRBV7-2,CASSRGSRETQYF,TGTGCCAGCAGCCGGGGGTCTAGGGAGACCCAGTACTTC
.,17,TRBJ2-3,TRBD2,TRBV20-1,CSAIGLAGGPGTDTQYF,TGCAGTGCTATTGGACTAGCGGGAGGGCCGGGGACAGATACGCAGTATTTT
.,15,TRBJ2-1,.,TRBV12-3/TRBV12-4,CASSFATETYNEQFF,TGTGCCAGCAGTTTTGCGACAGAAACTTACAATGAGCAGTTCTTC
.,16,TRBJ2-3,.,TRBV4-3,CASSQDYSASTDTQYF,TGCGCCAGCAGCCAAGATTATAGTGCTAGTACGGATACGCAGTATTTT